A selection of T cell receptor beta chains follows, all from one sample in a study of yellow fever vaccine responses in identical twins. Using its own MiXCR run on the RT-PCR reads, TCRdb lists one record per CDR3 protein. Altogether around 2,500 distinct CDR3 sequences are present, about 80% being singletons, with the ten largest covering about 9.4%. The starting material was T cells from blood (PBMCs), unsorted or a sorted subset (not recorded which), obtained before or after yellow fever vaccination (not recorded which). All receptors come from a female donor who received the yellow fever vaccine. The CDR3 runs from the conserved cysteine through the conserved F or W. D genes are given only for firm matches. Not all rows give a size; the values are once, few, many and, for expanded clones, a class.

>TRBJ1-1|TRBV4-1|15|NA|TRBD1
CASSPSWTGATEAFF
TGCGCCAGCAGCCCCTCCTGGACAGGGGCCACTGAAGCTTTCTTT
>TRBJ2-1|TRBV12-3/TRBV12-4|14|once|NA
CASSRLYGYNEQFF
TGTGCCAGCAGTCGGCTCTACGGCTACAATGAGCAGTTCTTC
>TRBJ2-1|TRBV6-5|16|NA|TRBD2
CASSYSLAGAYNEQFF
TGTGCCAGCAGTTATTCCCTAGCGGGGGCCTACAATGAGCAGTTCTTC
>TRBJ2-2|TRBV12-3/TRBV12-4|14|NA|NA
CASSLPPNTGELFF
TGTGCCAGCAGCCTCCCTCCGAACACCGGGGAGCTGTTTTTT
>TRBJ2-1|TRBV9|15|NA|NA
CASSVDAEAYNEQFF
TGTGCCAGCAGCGTAGATGCGGAGGCCTACAATGAGCAGTTCTTC
>TRBJ2-5|TRBV14|13|NA|NA
CASSRDRAETQYF
TGTGCCAGCAGCCGAGACAGAGCGGAGACCCAGTACTTC
>TRBJ2-5|TRBV28|13|NA|NA
CASSFSDIQTQYF
TGTGCCAGCAGTTTCAGTGACATTCAGACCCAGTACTTC
>TRBJ1-5|TRBV15|15|NA|NA
CATSRGAGESQPQHF
TGTGCCACCAGCAGAGGGGCAGGGGAGAGTCAGCCCCAGCATTTT
>TRBJ2-5|TRBV6-2/TRBV6-3|14|NA|NA
CASGKSGYQETQYF
TGTGCCAGCGGGAAGAGCGGGTACCAAGAGACCCAGTACTTC
>TRBJ2-5|TRBV5-1|14|NA|NA
CASSLRVLVETQYF
TGCGCCAGCAGCTTGAGGGTTTTGGTGGAGACCCAGTACTTC
>TRBJ2-1|TRBV4-2|14|NA|NA
CASSAPTGFNEQFF
TGTGCCAGCAGCGCACCTACAGGGTTCAATGAGCAGTTCTTC
>TRBJ2-5|TRBV20-1|13|NA|NA
CSAPNRPQETQYF
TGCAGTGCTCCCAACCGGCCCCAGGAGACCCAGTACTTC
>TRBJ1-1|TRBV18|13|NA|NA
CASSPEVNTEAFF
TGTGCCAGCTCACCGGAGGTGAACACTGAAGCTTTCTTT
>TRBJ2-3|TRBV18|17|NA|NA
CASSPSAGDPFTDTQYF
TGTGCCAGCTCACCATCGGCAGGCGACCCCTTCACAGATACGCAGTATTTT
>TRBJ1-2|TRBV4-2|16|few|NA
CASSQEAGQGKLGYTF
TGTGCCAGCAGCCAAGAGGCTGGCCAGGGTAAATTAGGCTACACCTTC
>TRBJ1-4|TRBV15|14|NA|NA
CATSTQGGDEKLFF
TGTGCCACCAGCACCCAGGGAGGGGATGAAAAACTGTTTTTT
>TRBJ1-2|TRBV12-3/TRBV12-4|13|few|NA
CASSPGGGYGYTF
TGTGCCAGCTCTCCGGGGGGCGGCTATGGCTACACCTTC
>TRBJ2-7|TRBV25-1|12|NA|NA
CASSDLGYEQYF
TGTGCCAGCAGTGACCTTGGGTACGAGCAGTACTTC
>TRBJ2-2|TRBV13|14|once|NA
CASQGRMNTGELFF
TGTGCCAGCCAAGGCCGTATGAACACCGGGGAGCTGTTTTTT
>TRBJ1-2|TRBV4-1|15|once|NA
CASRLTGAGNYGYTF
TGCGCCAGCAGATTGACAGGCGCGGGAAACTATGGCTACACCTTC
>TRBJ2-2|TRBV11-2|15|NA|TRBD1
CASSKGTANTGELFF
TGTGCCAGCAGCAAGGGGACAGCGAACACCGGGGAGCTGTTTTTT
>TRBJ1-2|TRBV10-1|17|NA|NA
CASSESVASPPLNGYTF
TGCGCCAGCAGTGAGTCGGTGGCAAGCCCACCTCTCAATGGCTACACCTTC
>TRBJ2-1|TRBV10-1|18|NA|NA
CASSDCTGIMSSYNEQFF
TGCGCCAGCAGTGATTGTACAGGGATAATGAGCTCCTACAATGAGCAGTTCTTC
>TRBJ2-5|TRBV7-6|15|NA|TRBD1
CASSSGTGGARTQYF
TGTGCCAGCAGCTCCGGGACAGGGGGCGCGCGGACCCAGTACTTC
>TRBJ2-7|TRBV11-3|14|NA|NA
CASSLAYRAYEQYF
TGTGCCAGCAGCTTAGCCTACAGAGCCTACGAGCAGTACTTC
>TRBJ2-1|TRBV11-2|15|few|TRBD2
CASRDRGRHYNEQFF
TGTGCCAGCAGAGACCGCGGGAGGCATTACAATGAGCAGTTCTTC
>TRBJ2-4|TRBV11-1|14|NA|NA
CASSSRGAKNIQYF
TGTGCCAGCAGCTCACGAGGGGCCAAAAACATTCAGTACTTC